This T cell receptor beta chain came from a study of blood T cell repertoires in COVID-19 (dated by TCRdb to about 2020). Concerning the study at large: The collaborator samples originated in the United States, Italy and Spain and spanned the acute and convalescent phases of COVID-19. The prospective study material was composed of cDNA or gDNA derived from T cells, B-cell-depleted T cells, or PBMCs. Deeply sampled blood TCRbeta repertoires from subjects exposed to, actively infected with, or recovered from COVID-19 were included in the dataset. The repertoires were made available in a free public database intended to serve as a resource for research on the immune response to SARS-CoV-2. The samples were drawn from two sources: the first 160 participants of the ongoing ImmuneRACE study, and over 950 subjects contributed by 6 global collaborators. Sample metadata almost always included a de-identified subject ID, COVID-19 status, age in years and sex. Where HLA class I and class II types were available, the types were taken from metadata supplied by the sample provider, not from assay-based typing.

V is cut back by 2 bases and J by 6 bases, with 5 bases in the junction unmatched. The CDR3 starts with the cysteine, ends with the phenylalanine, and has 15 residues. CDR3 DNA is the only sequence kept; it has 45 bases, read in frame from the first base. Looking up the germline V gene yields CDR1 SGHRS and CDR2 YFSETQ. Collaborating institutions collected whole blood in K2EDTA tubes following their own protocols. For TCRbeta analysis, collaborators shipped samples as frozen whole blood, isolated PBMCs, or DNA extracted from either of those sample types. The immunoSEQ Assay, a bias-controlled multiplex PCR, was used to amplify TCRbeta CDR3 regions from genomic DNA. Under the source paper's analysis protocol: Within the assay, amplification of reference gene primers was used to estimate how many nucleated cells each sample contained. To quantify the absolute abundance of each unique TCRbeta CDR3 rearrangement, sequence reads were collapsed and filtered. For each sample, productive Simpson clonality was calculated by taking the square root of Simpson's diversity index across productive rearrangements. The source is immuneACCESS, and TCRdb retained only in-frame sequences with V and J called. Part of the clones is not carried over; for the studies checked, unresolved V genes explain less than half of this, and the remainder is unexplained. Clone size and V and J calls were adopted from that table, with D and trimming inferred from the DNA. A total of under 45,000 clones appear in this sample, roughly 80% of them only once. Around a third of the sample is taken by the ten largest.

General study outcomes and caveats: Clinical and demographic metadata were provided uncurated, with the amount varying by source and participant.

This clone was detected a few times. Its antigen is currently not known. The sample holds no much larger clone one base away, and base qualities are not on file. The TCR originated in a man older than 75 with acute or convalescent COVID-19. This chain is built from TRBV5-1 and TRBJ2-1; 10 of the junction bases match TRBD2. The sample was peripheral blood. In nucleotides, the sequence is TGCGCCAGCAGCTTAGGGACTAGCGACAGCAATGAGCAGTTCTTC. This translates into CASSLGTSDSNEQFF.